The rows below give T cell receptor beta chains drawn from one sample of a study of T-cell memory formation after mild COVID-19. Using its own MiXCR run on the 5' RACE reads, TCRdb lists one record per CDR3 protein. In the table there are about 82,000 distinct CDR3 sequences, roughly 13% of which are singletons. Material for sequencing was PBMCs or a T cell subset sorted from them (not recorded which). These receptors were collected from a man aged 18-30 years who had mild COVID-19 (a few samples of this study predate the infection). Cell type and time point are not known. Both conserved end residues are part of each CDR3. D genes are given only for firm matches. Rows give clone size only sometimes, using once, few, many, or a class for an expanded clone.

CDR3nt: TGTGCCAGCAGCTTAGGTGCAGCGGCAAGCAATCAGCCCCAGCATTTT
CDR3aa: CASSLGAAASNQPQHF
d_gene: .
v_gene: TRBV7-9
j_gene: TRBJ1-5
abundance: few

CDR3nt: TGTGCCAGCAGCTTAGTGGCCGGGTTAGATTCACCCCTCCACTTT
CDR3aa: CASSLVAGLDSPLHF
d_gene: .
v_gene: TRBV7-6
j_gene: TRBJ1-6
abundance: .

CDR3nt: TGTGCCAGCAGCCTCCCGGGACTAGCGGGGCAGTTGGGGGTTGAGACCCAGTACTTC
CDR3aa: CASSLPGLAGQLGVETQYF
d_gene: TRBD2
v_gene: TRBV5-4
j_gene: TRBJ2-5
abundance: .

CDR3nt: TGTGCCAGCAGCTTAGCTGGGCCCTACGAGCAGTACTTC
CDR3aa: CASSLAGPYEQYF
d_gene: .
v_gene: TRBV11-1
j_gene: TRBJ2-7
abundance: .

CDR3nt: TGTGCCAGCAGCTTAGGCGGAGGGCTAGAGCAGTACTTC
CDR3aa: CASSLGGGLEQYF
d_gene: .
v_gene: TRBV7-6
j_gene: TRBJ2-7
abundance: .

CDR3nt: TGTGCCAGCAGCTTTGGCAGGGGACAGACCCAGTACTTC
CDR3aa: CASSFGRGQTQYF
d_gene: .
v_gene: TRBV7-6
j_gene: TRBJ2-5
abundance: few

CDR3nt: TGTGCCAGCAGTGACCCCGGGACAGACCGGCGATGTTTT
CDR3aa: CASSDPGTDRRCF
d_gene: TRBD1
v_gene: TRBV25-1
j_gene: TRBJ1-1
abundance: few

CDR3nt: TGCGCCAGCAGCCCTAACAGGGGGGCCGGGGAGCTGTTTTTT
CDR3aa: CASSPNRGAGELFF
d_gene: TRBD1
v_gene: TRBV4-1
j_gene: TRBJ2-2
abundance: .

CDR3nt: TGTGCCAGCAGCCACAGGGGGCAGGCTGAAGCTTTCTTT
CDR3aa: CASSHRGQAEAFF
d_gene: TRBD1
v_gene: TRBV7-9
j_gene: TRBJ1-1
abundance: .

CDR3nt: TGTGCCAGCAGCTTAGCGTACGAGAATGAAAAACTGTTTTTT
CDR3aa: CASSLAYENEKLFF
d_gene: .
v_gene: TRBV7-6
j_gene: TRBJ1-4
abundance: few

CDR3nt: TGTGCCACCAGTGATGCCAGAGGACTAGCGGAGAACACCGGGGAGCTGTTTTTT
CDR3aa: CATSDARGLAENTGELFF
d_gene: TRBD2
v_gene: TRBV24-1
j_gene: TRBJ2-2
abundance: few

CDR3nt: TGCGCCAGCAGCCTAACTAGCGGGGGAACCTACAATGAGCAGTTCTTC
CDR3aa: CASSLTSGGTYNEQFF
d_gene: TRBD2
v_gene: TRBV5-1
j_gene: TRBJ2-1
abundance: many

CDR3nt: TGTGCCAGCAGCCCAGAACAGGGTCTCTACAATCAGCCCCAGCATTTT
CDR3aa: CASSPEQGLYNQPQHF
d_gene: .
v_gene: TRBV3-1
j_gene: TRBJ1-5
abundance: .

CDR3nt: TGCGCCAGCAGCGCCACGACAGGGCGCTACACCGGGGAGCTGTTTTTT
CDR3aa: CASSATTGRYTGELFF
d_gene: TRBD1
v_gene: TRBV4-3
j_gene: TRBJ2-2
abundance: few

CDR3nt: TGTGCCAGCAGTTTGGTGGGCGGCTCTGGAAACACCATATATTTT
CDR3aa: CASSLVGGSGNTIYF
d_gene: .
v_gene: TRBV12-3/TRBV12-4
j_gene: TRBJ1-3
abundance: .

CDR3nt: TGTGCCAGCAGCCAGGGTAGCACAGATACGCAGTATTTT
CDR3aa: CASSQGSTDTQYF
d_gene: .
v_gene: TRBV6-2/TRBV6-3
j_gene: TRBJ2-3
abundance: .

CDR3nt: TGTGCCAGCAGCCCCTCACTTGGGGAGCTGTTTTTT
CDR3aa: CASSPSLGELFF
d_gene: .
v_gene: TRBV4-2
j_gene: TRBJ2-2
abundance: .

CDR3nt: TGTGCTAGTGGTTTGGTAAGGGGGAATGAGCAGTTCTTC
CDR3aa: CASGLVRGNEQFF
d_gene: .
v_gene: TRBV12-5
j_gene: TRBJ2-1
abundance: few

CDR3nt: TGTGCCTCCAGGCTGCCAAATCAGCCCCAGCATTTT
CDR3aa: CASRLPNQPQHF
d_gene: .
v_gene: TRBV10-3
j_gene: TRBJ1-5
abundance: few

CDR3nt: TGTGCCACCAGCAGAGATCGGGCAGCGGGGGGCGGGCAGCCCCAGCATTTT
CDR3aa: CATSRDRAAGGGQPQHF
d_gene: .
v_gene: TRBV15
j_gene: TRBJ1-5
abundance: few

CDR3nt: TGTGCCAGCAGTAATTGGCAGTCCGGGACAGAAAATTCACCCCTCCACTTT
CDR3aa: CASSNWQSGTENSPLHF
d_gene: TRBD1
v_gene: TRBV28
j_gene: TRBJ1-6
abundance: .

CDR3nt: TGTGCCAGCAGCTTTGGCGGGAACACTGAAGCTTTCTTT
CDR3aa: CASSFGGNTEAFF
d_gene: .
v_gene: TRBV7-3
j_gene: TRBJ1-1
abundance: many